The 14 T cell receptor beta chains below were found in one sample sequenced in a study of cytomegalovirus exposure and HLA in healthy donors. 13 Jbeta primers and 60 Vbeta primers were used for the PCR. Sequenced by immunoSEQ multiplex PCR; TCRdb stores in-frame clones only, minus some. This sample's table has 150,000 to 200,000 clones. The sequenced sample was PBMCs. Every receptor here comes from a man aged 25-40 years in good health and CMV-seronegative.

Of note for this clone: The sample has other DNA sequences that encode this CDR3 too. V usage is TRBV5-1 and J usage is TRBJ2-3; 7 bases are shared with TRBD2. This CDR3 is 15 amino acids long. V lost 4 bases to trimming and J lost 0 bases; unmatched junction nucleotides: 5. Germline CDR1 and CDR2: SGHRS and YFSETQ. CDR3 sequence reads: CASSTRLASTDTQYF. The DNA for the CDR3 is TGCGCCAGCAGCACCCGACTAGCTAGCACAGATACGCAGTATTTT.

This chain uses TRBV10-3 with TRBJ2-5; D may be TRBD2 (6 bases). CDR1 and CDR2 from the germline V gene are ENHRY and SYGVKD. The V and J ends lost 2 bases and 4 bases respectively, with 11 bases between them. The CDR3 is 14 amino acids. CDR3 in amino acids: CAISEGSGIETQYF. CDR3 DNA: TGTGCCATCAGTGAGGGTAGCGGAATAGAGACCCAGTACTTC.

V gene TRBV7-3 combines with J gene TRBJ1-1; weak D call: TRBD1 (5 bases). This CDR3 is built from 14 residues. With 5 bases removed from V and 4 bases from J, the gap between germline ends came to 14 bases. The V gene's germline CDR1 is SGHTA and CDR2 FQGTGA. The CDR3 bases are TGTGCCAGCAGCCCGGAGGGAGGGGTCACTGAAGCTTTCTTT. This translates into CASSPEGGVTEAFF.

J is TRBJ2-2 and V is TRBV9, with D uncertain. The CDR3 has 12 residues. Per germline, CDR1 SGDLS and CDR2 YYNGEE. V was trimmed by 4 bases and J by 4 bases, leaving 5 bases between them. The CDR3 DNA sequence: TGTGCCAGCAGCCACATCACCGGGGAGCTGTTTTTT. Translated: CASSHITGELFF.

This chain links TRBV7-9 with TRBJ1-1; the match to TRBD1 covers 9 bases. V lost 1 base to trimming and J lost 1 base; unmatched junction nucleotides: 7. The CDR3 length is 17 residues. The V gene's germline CDR1 is SEHNR and CDR2 FQNEAQ (reference sequence). Here the CDR3 reads CASSLVRGQGANTEAFF. CDR3 DNA sequence: TGTGCCAGCAGCTTAGTACGGGGACAGGGCGCGAACACTGAAGCTTTCTTT. Full variable domain (outside the CDR3, taken from reference TRBV7-9 and TRBJ1-1): DTGVSQNPRHKITKRGQNVTFRCDPISEHNRLYWYRQTLGQGPEFLTYFQNEAQLEKSRLLSDRFSAERPKGSFSTLEIQRTEQGDSAMYLCASSLVRGQGANTEAFFGQGTRLTVV.

The chain couples TRBV5-6 to TRBJ2-7; D is unresolved. The V end lost 2 bases, the J end lost 6 bases, and 6 bases lay between the germline ends. This CDR3 has 11 amino acids. Germline CDR1 and CDR2: SGHDT and YYEEEE. CDR3 sequence (DNA): TGTGCCAGCAGCTTCCAGCGCGAGCAGTACTTC. It is translated as CASSFQREQYF.

Of note for this clone: An end of the junction does not agree with germline; a read error may underlie this. The rearrangement joins TRBV7-9 to TRBJ2-1; possible D gene TRBD2, 6 bases. CDR1 and CDR2 from the germline V gene are SEHNR and FQNEAQ (reference sequence). CDR3 size: 12 residues. CDR3: CASSLARNEQFF. The CDR3 DNA reads as TGTGCCAGCAGCCTAGCGAGAAATGAGCAGTTCTTC. Supplemented by reference TRBV7-9 and TRBJ2-1, the full variable domain reads DTGVSQNPRHKITKRGQNVTFRCDPISEHNRLYWYRQTLGQGPEFLTYFQNEAQLEKSRLLSDRFSAERPKGSFSTLEIQRTEQGDSAMYLCASSLARNEQFFGPGTRLTVL.

J is TRBJ2-7 and V is TRBV5-6, with D perhaps matching TRBD1 (8 bases). Germline loops: CDR1 SGHDT, CDR2 YYEEEE. CDR3 size: 16 residues. Trimming left V 4 bases short and J 2 bases short, with 19 bases between. This chain's CDR3 is CASSPGGTGVAYEQYF. The CDR3 DNA reads TGTGCCAGCAGCCCCGGGGGGACAGGAGTTGCCTACGAGCAGTACTTC.

The CDR3 nucleotides are TGTGCCAGCAGCTTACCTGGACAGGGGGCGCTTCGGGGCTACACCTTC. It encodes CASSLPGQGALRGYTF. The V call is TRBV5-6, the J call TRBJ1-2, with 11 bases that match TRBD1. The J segment lost 8 bases and the V segment lost 2 bases, leaving 11 bases of the junction unmatched. The CDR3 runs 16 residues. Germline CDR1 is SGHDT and CDR2 is YYEEEE.

V is TRBV10-3 and J is TRBJ2-3; 9 bases agree with TRBD2. CDR1 and CDR2 from the germline V gene are ENHRY and SYGVKD. This CDR3 comprises 17 residues. The J segment lost 4 bases and the V segment lost 6 bases, leaving 14 bases of the junction unmatched. CDR3 region: CAISPRVAGAEPDTQYF. CDR3 nucleotide sequence: TGTGCCATCAGCCCTCGGGTAGCGGGGGCCGAACCAGATACGCAGTATTTT.

The chain links TRBV5-3 to TRBJ1-2, with D uncertain. TRBV5-3 carries the ORF label, with uncertain function. The V and J ends lost 4 bases and 8 bases respectively, with 15 bases between them. This CDR3 has 13 residues. The CDR3 spells CARSPFFTEGYTF. CDR3 bases: TGTGCCAGAAGCCCATTCTTCACCGAGGGCTACACCTTC.

The genes are TRBV9 and TRBJ1-1, with TRBD1 identical over 11 bases. V lost 4 bases and J lost 6; bases outside the gene matches: 2. This CDR3 is 13 amino acids long. Germline CDR1 is SGDLS and CDR2 is YYNGEE. The CDR3 DNA follows: TGTGCCAGCAGCCTGGGACAGGGGGCTGAAGCTTTCTTT. Translation: CASSLGQGAEAFF.

V gene TRBV2 combines with J gene TRBJ1-5; 7 nucleotides agree with TRBD1. The CDR3 has 14 amino acids. The ends lost 6 bases at V and 3 bases at J; junction bases unmatched: 5. Germline V CDR1 and CDR2: SNHLY, FYNNEI. The CDR3 loop is CASSRGQNNQPQHF. The CDR3 nucleotides are TGTGCCAGCAGCAGGGGACAGAACAATCAGCCCCAGCATTTT.

This rearrangement joins TRBV6-6 to TRBJ2-1; 8 bases are a match to TRBD2. Germline lookup yields CDR1 MNHNY and CDR2 SVGAGI (reference sequence). CDR3 size: 14 residues. Trimming cost V 7 bases and J 4 bases; bases outside gene matches: 6. The CDR3 here is CASTEREMYNEQFF. The CDR3 DNA reads TGTGCCAGCACCGAGCGGGAGATGTACAATGAGCAGTTCTTC.